The source of this T cell receptor (beta chain) is a study of blood T cell repertoires in COVID-19. The CDR3 runs to 14 residues. V trimming: 4 bases; J trimming: 5 bases; junction bases outside the gene matches: 4. Germline CDR1 SGHTA, CDR2 FQGTGA. Data came from immunoSEQ multiplex PCR; TCRdb stores just in-frame clones and leaves some out. Altogether about 98,000 clones are present, about 85% being singletons, with the ten largest covering 4% to 5.5%. V is TRBV7-3 and J is TRBJ2-2, with TRBD1 identical over 7 bases. This receptor was identified in a woman between 45 and 65 years old with COVID-19, enrolled during active disease. The sample taken for sequencing was peripheral blood. As DNA, the CDR3 is TGTGCCAGCAGCTCCCCGGACAGGACCGGGGAGCTGTTTTTT. It is translated as CASSSPDRTGELFF. The entire variable domain, with the rest obtained from reference TRBV7-3 and TRBJ2-2, is as follows: GAGVSQTPSNKVTEKGKYVELRCDPISGHTALYWYRQSLGQGPEFLIYFQGTGAADDSGLPNDRFFAVRPEGSVSTLKIQRTERGDSAVYLCASSSPDRTGELFFGEGSRLTVL.